This T cell receptor beta chain appears in the sequencing data of a study of post-analysis software for immune sequencing data (dated by TCRdb to between 2014 and 2017). Broadly, across the study: Recorded disease courses included relapsing-remitting, secondary progressive and progressive-relapsing multiple sclerosis, with some patients lacking subtype annotation. The patient repertoires were compared against approximately ten previously published healthy control repertoires obtained from donors aged roughly 6 to 25 years. A subset of samples was prepared in parallel using single-end sample barcoding, then pooled and co-amplified after Illumina adapter ligation.

The protocol used for the library was PCR. Sequencing was carried out with an Illumina HiSeq 2500. To reduce PCR and sequencing biases, unique molecular identifiers were incorporated into the TCR beta cDNA libraries. Per 1 to 10 million input T cells, approximately 500,000 cDNA molecules were obtained, such that each molecule approximated one T cell. The patient libraries were prepared and sequenced using the same protocol as the earlier healthy control dataset. Within a given batch, samples were prepared together, multiplexed and sequenced on the same HiSeq lane. As for the original processing: Raw barcoded reads were processed with MIGEC, and single-read molecular identifier groups were discarded before consensus assembly and CDR3 extraction. Clonotype tables were post-analysed with VDJtools, normalizing diversity by down-sampling all datasets to the smallest sample size. To correct batch-related cross-sample contamination, repertoire overlap clustering matched CDR3 amino acid sequences but not nucleotide sequences. The public reads were reanalyzed by TCRdb: fastp trimming at Q25, MiXCR alignment, in-frame beta chains only. Each CDR3 protein appears once, grouped with its most common genes and DNA. The V and J calls reflect TCRdb's pipeline rather than the authors' work. The sample table lists about 540,000 distinct CDR3 sequences, approximately 31% of them with a count of one. The ten top clones hold 4.5% to 7.5% of the sample.

To demonstrate the VDJtools post-analysis software, TCR beta repertoires were profiled from the peripheral blood of about 13 young patients with multiple sclerosis. Multiple sclerosis patients were children and adolescents aged about 6 to 15 years. The V end loses 6 bases and the J end loses 1 base, and a stretch of 9 bases separates them. The CDR3 holds 13 amino acids from the cysteine to the phenylalanine. CDR3 DNA is the only sequence kept; it has 39 bases, read in frame from the first base. This clonotype showed up many times. It lacks a known antigen. Per-base quality was not reported, and no clone a single base away is much larger than it. What the research found in general, with its limitations: When samples were clustered directly using the F measure, samples prepared in the same batch co-clustered strongly, which prompted a batch-effect correction. Significantly lower normalized Chao1 diversity was found in multiple sclerosis patients than in controls, suggesting substantial peripheral T-cell clonal expansion. Patients showed significantly higher frequencies than controls for a handful of TRBV segments, among them TRBV5-6, TRBV5-1 and TRBV20-1. The multiple sclerosis patient group was slightly younger than the control group.

The chain links TRBV12-3 or TRBV12-4 with TRBJ2-5, with a weak D call of TRBD2 (5 bases match). The receptor's source is a girl aged 2-17 years with multiple sclerosis. Sequenced input: blood. The CDR3 region: CASSLRVQETQYF. The nucleotide sequence reads TGTGCCAGCAGCTTGCGGGTCCAAGAGACCCAGTACTTC.